The clone carrying this T cell receptor beta chain occurred a few times. Its target is unknown. Absence of ophthalmopathy progression within 18 months defined stable Graves' hyperthyroidism. Diagnosis relied on clinical symptoms, serum thyroxine and TRAb, thyroid ultrasound and orbital computed tomography. J was trimmed by 5 bases and V by 2 bases; bases with no gene match: 5. The CDR3 has 15 residues. CDR1 MNHEY and CDR2 SVGEGT come from the germline V gene. This entry comes from a study of T cells in Graves' hyperthyroidism and ophthalmopathy. Study observations and caveats: Blood also carried most thyroid clonotypes expanded above 0.001. Ophthalmopathy cases were set apart from stable hyperthyroidism by a 13 V-J model.

Template material for amplifying TCR beta CDR3 regions consisted of RNA transcripts. The primer set for the first-round RT-PCR of the TCR CDR3 was HTBI. TCRdb passed the multiplex PCR reads through MiXCR, listing each CDR3 protein once. The repertoire consists of 540,000 or so distinct CDR3 sequences, with approximately 14% occurring once and the leading ten covering approximately 7%. The clonotype was recovered from a woman aged 25 to 45 with Graves' hyperthyroidism. The sequencing sample was made of blood. The V and J genes are TRBV6-2 or TRBV6-3 and TRBJ2-2; TRBD2 matches at 7 bases. This CDR3 is CASSYGGGQTGELFF. The CDR3 bases are TGTGCCAGCAGTTACGGGGGGGGTCAGACCGGGGAGCTGTTTTTT.